The 12 T cell receptor beta chains reported below all come from one sample, sequenced in a study of T cells in Graves' hyperthyroidism and ophthalmopathy. Using RNA transcripts as the source, TCR beta CDR3 regions were amplified. RT-PCR in the first round (using the HTBI primer set) targeted the TCR CDR3. A single record per CDR3 protein comes from TCRdb applying MiXCR to the multiplex PCR reads. The sample holds approximately 430,000 distinct CDR3 sequences; approximately 14% are singletons and the top ten take over 7.5%. Sequencing used blood. The receptor source for this set is a young woman with Graves' hyperthyroidism.

This clonotype was recorded many times. The chain is built from TRBV9 and TRBJ2-5; D may be TRBD2 (5 bases). This CDR3 contains 16 residues. The ends were cut back, 4 bases at V and 5 bases at J, with 21 bases in the middle. CDR1 and CDR2 from the germline V gene are SGDLS and YYNGEE. Written as DNA, the CDR3 is TGTGCCAGCAGCCAACGGGATGGGCTGACGGGGGAGACCCAGTACTTC. Protein: CASSQRDGLTGETQYF.

This clonotype was observed at least ten times. This sequence joins TRBV27 and TRBJ2-3; 9 bases are shared with TRBD1. Germline lookup yields CDR1 MNHEY and CDR2 SMNVEV (reference sequence). The V gene end was trimmed by 5 bases and the J gene end by 4 bases; junction bases not matched to a gene: 1. The CDR3 has 13 amino acids. The CDR3 here is CASSGQGPDTQYF. The CDR3 coding sequence is TGTGCCAGCAGTGGACAGGGGCCAGATACGCAGTATTTT.

There are a few counts of this clonotype. V usage is TRBV12-3 or TRBV12-4 and J usage is TRBJ2-5; D gene unclear. The CDR3 contains 14 residues. V lost 5 bases and J 4 bases, leaving 14 bases between the germline ends. CDR3 DNA sequence: TGTGCCAGCAGTCCCATCTTATATGCAGAGACCCAGTACTTC. Its protein is CASSPILYAETQYF.

The rearrangement joins TRBV9 to TRBJ2-7; a possible D gene is TRBD1 (5 bases). CDR3 length equals 15 residues. Germline assignment: CDR1 SGDLS and CDR2 YYNGEE. With 4 bases removed from V and 5 bases from J, the gap between germline ends came to 19 bases. CDR3 loop: CASSPSETARHEQYF. CDR3 coding DNA: TGTGCCAGCAGCCCCTCCGAGACAGCAAGGCACGAGCAGTACTTC.

This clonotype has at least ten counts. V usage is TRBV20-1 and J usage is TRBJ2-7; TRBD1 aligns across 7 bases. Per the germline V gene, CDR1 is DFQATT and CDR2 is SNEGSKA (reference sequence). With V trimmed by 6 bases and J by 5 bases, 10 bases remained unmatched. This CDR3 contains 13 residues. The CDR3 bases are TGCAGTGCAGACACAGGGGCGGCCGACGAGCAGTACTTC. As protein: CSADTGAADEQYF.

The sample holds many counts of this clonotype. The CDR3 nucleotides read TGTGCCAGCAGCCTTCCGCCCGACGGGACTATCGGCAATGAGCAGTTCTTC. Translation gives CASSLPPDGTIGNEQFF. This chain joins TRBV12-3 or TRBV12-4 and TRBJ2-1; TRBD2 matches at 7 bases. The CDR3 is 17 residues long. J lost 6 bases, V lost 6 bases, and 17 bases had no gene match.

The V gene is TRBV3-1, the J gene TRBJ2-1, with 7 bases fitting TRBD2. V trimming: 1 base; J trimming: 6 bases; junction bases outside the gene matches: 9. The CDR3 is 16 residues long. The V gene's germline CDR1 is LGHDT and CDR2 YNNKEL (reference sequence). The CDR3 coding sequence is TGTGCCAGCAGCCAAGCGTGGGCGGGAGCGGGCAATGAGCAGTTCTTC. Protein: CASSQAWAGAGNEQFF.

This clonotype was counted at least ten times. The chain recombines TRBV5-1 with TRBJ2-7, with D hard to call. This CDR3 is built from 13 residues. CDR1 is SGHRS, CDR2 YFSETQ, per germline. V gave up 4 bases and J gave up 3 bases, with 11 bases separating them. The CDR3 region has the DNA TGCGCCAGCAGCCCGAGCAGTAACTACGAGCAGTACTTC. As protein: CASSPSSNYEQYF.

The chain has TRBV5-6 and TRBJ1-1, with unresolved D. CDR1 SGHDT and CDR2 YYEEEE come from the germline V gene. This CDR3 contains 13 residues. V was shortened by 0 bases and J by 8 bases, with 11 bases between the two germline ends. The CDR3 region has the DNA TGTGCCAGCAGCTTGGGGGCGTCGCAGGAAGCTTTCTTT. It codes for CASSLGASQEAFF. The full variable domain, rest sourced from reference TRBV5-6 and TRBJ1-1, is DAGVTQSPTHLIKTRGQQVTLRCSPKSGHDTVSWYQQALGQGPQFIFQYYEEEERQRGNFPDRFSGHQFPNYSSELNVNALLLGDSALYLCASSLGASQEAFFGQGTRLTVV.

A few counts support this clonotype. V and J are TRBV14 and TRBJ1-3; D remains unclear. This CDR3 contains 16 residues. The V and J ends lost 0 bases and 5 bases respectively, with 14 bases between them. Germline V lookup: CDR1 SGHDN, CDR2 FVKESK. The CDR3 protein is CASSQDLRPLRNTIYF. The CDR3 coding sequence is TGTGCCAGCAGCCAAGATCTTAGGCCGCTTCGAAACACCATATATTTT.

The chain employs TRBV29-1 and TRBJ2-7; D might be TRBD1 or TRBD2, each matching 6 bases. Per germline, CDR1 SQVTM and CDR2 ANQGSEA. The V and J ends lost 7 bases and 3 bases respectively, with 16 bases between them. The CDR3 length is 13 residues. The CDR3 nucleotides are TGCAGCGCCGGTGACAAGGGGGGCTACGAGCAGTACTTC. As protein: CSAGDKGGYEQYF.

This clonotype occurred many times. The chain combines TRBV7-9 with TRBJ2-2; no reliable D call. The V gene's germline CDR1 is SEHNR and CDR2 FQNEAQ (reference sequence). V was pared by 5 bases and J by 6 bases, with 10 bases between. CDR3 length equals 13 residues. CDR3 sequence: CASSPGSSGELFF. The CDR3 DNA reads as TGTGCCAGCAGCCCCGGGTCCTCCGGGGAGCTGTTTTTT.